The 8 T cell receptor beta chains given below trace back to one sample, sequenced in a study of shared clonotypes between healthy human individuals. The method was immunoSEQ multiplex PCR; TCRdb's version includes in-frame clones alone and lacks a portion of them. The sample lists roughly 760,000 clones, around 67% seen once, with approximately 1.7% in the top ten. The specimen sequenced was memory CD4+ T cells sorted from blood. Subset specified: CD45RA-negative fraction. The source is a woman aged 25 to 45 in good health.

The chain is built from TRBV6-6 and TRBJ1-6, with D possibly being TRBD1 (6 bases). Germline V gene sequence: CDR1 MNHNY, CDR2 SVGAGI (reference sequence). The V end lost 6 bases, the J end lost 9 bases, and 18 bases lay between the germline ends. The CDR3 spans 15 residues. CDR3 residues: CASREQGGGGSPLHF. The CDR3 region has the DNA TGTGCCAGCAGGGAACAGGGAGGTGGTGGTTCACCCCTCCACTTT.

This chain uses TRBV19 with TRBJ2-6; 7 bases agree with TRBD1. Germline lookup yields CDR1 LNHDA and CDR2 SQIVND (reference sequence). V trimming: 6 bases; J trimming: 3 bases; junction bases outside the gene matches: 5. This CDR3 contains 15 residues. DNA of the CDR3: TGTGCCAGTAGCCTCGGGACAGTTGGGGCCAACGTCCTGACTTTC. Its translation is CASSLGTVGANVLTF.

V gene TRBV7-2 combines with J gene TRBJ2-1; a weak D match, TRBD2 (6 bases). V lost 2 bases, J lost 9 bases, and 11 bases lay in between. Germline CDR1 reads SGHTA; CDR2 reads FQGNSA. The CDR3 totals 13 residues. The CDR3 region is CASSLPGTVEQFF. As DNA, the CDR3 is TGTGCCAGCAGCTTACCCGGGACTGTTGAGCAGTTCTTC. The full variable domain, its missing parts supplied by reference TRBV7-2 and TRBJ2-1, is GAGVSQSPSNKVTEKGKDVELRCDPISGHTALYWYRQSLGQGLEFLIYFQGNSAPDKSGLPSDRFSAERTGGSVSTLTIQRTQQEDSAVYLCASSLPGTVEQFFGPGTRLTVL.

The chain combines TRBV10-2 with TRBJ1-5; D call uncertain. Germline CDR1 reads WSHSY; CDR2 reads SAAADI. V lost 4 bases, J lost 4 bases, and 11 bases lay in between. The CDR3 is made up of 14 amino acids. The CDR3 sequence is CASSAPGSNQPQHF. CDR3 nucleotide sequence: TGCGCCAGCAGTGCCCCCGGTTCGAATCAGCCCCAGCATTTT.

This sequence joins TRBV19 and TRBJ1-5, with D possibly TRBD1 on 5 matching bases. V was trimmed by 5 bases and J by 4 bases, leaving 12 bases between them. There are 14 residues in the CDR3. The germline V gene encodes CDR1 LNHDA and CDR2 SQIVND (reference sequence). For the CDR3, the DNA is TGTGCCAGTAGTGTAGGAGGGGAGAATCAGCCCCAGCATTTT. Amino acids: CASSVGGENQPQHF.

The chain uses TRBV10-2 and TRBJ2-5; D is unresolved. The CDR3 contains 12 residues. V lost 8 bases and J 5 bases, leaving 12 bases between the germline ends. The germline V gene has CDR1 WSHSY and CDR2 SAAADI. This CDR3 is CASSPVGETQYF. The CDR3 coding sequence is TGCGCCAGCTCCCCGGTTGGCGAGACCCAGTACTTC.

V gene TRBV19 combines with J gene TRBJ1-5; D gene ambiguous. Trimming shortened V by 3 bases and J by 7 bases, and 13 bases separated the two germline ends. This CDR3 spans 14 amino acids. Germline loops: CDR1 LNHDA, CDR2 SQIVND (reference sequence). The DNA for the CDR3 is TGTGCCAGTAGTATTAACAGCGGATGGCAGCCCCAGCATTTT. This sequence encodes CASSINSGWQPQHF. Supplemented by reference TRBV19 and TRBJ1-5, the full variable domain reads DGGITQSPKYLFRKEGQNVTLSCEQNLNHDAMYWYRQDPGQGLRLIYYSQIVNDFQKGDIAEGYSVSREKKESFPLTVTSAQKNPTAFYLCASSINSGWQPQHFGDGTRLSIL.

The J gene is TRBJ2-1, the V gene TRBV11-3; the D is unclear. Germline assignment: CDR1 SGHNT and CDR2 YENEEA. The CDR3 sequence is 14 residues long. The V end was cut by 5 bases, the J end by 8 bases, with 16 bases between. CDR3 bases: TGTGCCAGCAGCCCCCACCGGGCGATTGATGAGCAGTTCTTC. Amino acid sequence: CASSPHRAIDEQFF.